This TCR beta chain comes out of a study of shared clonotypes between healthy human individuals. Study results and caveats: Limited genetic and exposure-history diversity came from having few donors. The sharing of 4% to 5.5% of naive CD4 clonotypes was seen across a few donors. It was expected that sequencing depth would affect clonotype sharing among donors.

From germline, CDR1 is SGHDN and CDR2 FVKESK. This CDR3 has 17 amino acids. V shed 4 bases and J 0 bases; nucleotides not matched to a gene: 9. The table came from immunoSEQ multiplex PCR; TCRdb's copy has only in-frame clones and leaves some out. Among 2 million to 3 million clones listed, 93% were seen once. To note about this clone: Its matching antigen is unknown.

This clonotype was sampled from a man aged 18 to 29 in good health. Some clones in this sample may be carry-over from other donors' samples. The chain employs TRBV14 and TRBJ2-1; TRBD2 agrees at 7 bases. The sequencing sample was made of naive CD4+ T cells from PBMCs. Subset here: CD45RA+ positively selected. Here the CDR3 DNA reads TGTGCCAGCAGCCCTTGGGGGGGGACCAGCTCCTACAATGAGCAGTTCTTC. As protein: CASSPWGGTSSYNEQFF.